These 26 T cell receptor beta chains share one sample of origin, sequenced in a study of control samples from healthy donors and cancer patients. TCRdb's copy holds only in-frame clones and misses some; the assay was immunoSEQ multiplex PCR. The sample carries approximately 190,000 clones, about 89% recorded once. Sequenced: blood. Receptors originate from a man aged 30 to 39 in good health.

The chain combines TRBV7-9 with TRBJ1-2; a weak D match, TRBD1 (6 bases). The CDR3 is 15 amino acids. The germline V gene has CDR1 SEHNR and CDR2 FQNEAQ (reference sequence). Trimming stripped 0 bases from V and 1 base from J, with 9 bases between. In nucleotides, the CDR3 is TGTGCCAGCAGCTTAGCGGGGGCGCTTAACTATGGCTACACCTTC. Its protein product is CASSLAGALNYGYTF.

The rearrangement links TRBV29-1 to TRBJ1-6; maybe TRBD1 (5 bases). The CDR3 extends over 14 amino acids. Trimming took off 7 bases at V and 7 bases at J, with 17 bases between the two ends. Looked up from germline, CDR1 is SQVTM and CDR2 is ANQGSEA. Here the CDR3 reads CSARAGAQNSPLHF. The CDR3 DNA is TGCAGCGCCCGAGCTGGGGCGCAGAATTCACCCCTCCACTTT. Full variable domain (remainder filled in from reference TRBV29-1 and TRBJ1-6): SAVISQKPSRDICQRGTSLTIQCQVDSQVTMMFWYRQQPGQSLTLIATANQGSEATYESGFVIDKFPISRPNLTFSTLTVSNMSPEDSSIYLCSARAGAQNSPLHFGNGTRLTVT.

J is TRBJ2-2 and V is TRBV5-1; D tentatively fits TRBD1 or TRBD2 (5 bases each). Germline V gives CDR1 SGHRS, CDR2 YFSETQ. The CDR3 runs to 14 residues. V was clipped by 4 bases and J by 3 bases, with 10 bases between them. The CDR3 sequence: CASSLEGHTGELFF. CDR3 DNA: TGCGCCAGCAGCCTCGAGGGGCACACCGGGGAGCTGTTTTTT.

The chain recombines TRBV7-7 with TRBJ1-5; unclear D gene. V gave up 1 base and J gave up 2 bases, with 9 bases separating them. The CDR3 totals 15 residues. CDR1 and CDR2 (germline): SSHAT, FNYEAQ (reference sequence). Here the CDR3 DNA reads TGTGCCAGCAGCTTAGATCGGGGTGGCAATCAGCCCCAGCATTTT. Residues: CASSLDRGGNQPQHF.

The chain is built from TRBV7-3 and TRBJ2-3; TRBD1 matches at 11 bases. The CDR3 totals 15 residues. V trimming: 0 bases; J trimming: 9 bases; junction bases outside the gene matches: 5. Germline CDR1 reads SGHTA; CDR2 reads FQGTGA. The CDR3 reads CASSLTQGQGVTQYF. The CDR3 bases are TGTGCCAGCAGCTTAACCCAGGGACAGGGGGTCACGCAGTATTTT. The complete variable domain, with remaining parts taken from reference TRBV7-3 and TRBJ2-3, reads GAGVSQTPSNKVTEKGKYVELRCDPISGHTALYWYRQSLGQGPEFLIYFQGTGAADDSGLPNDRFFAVRPEGSVSTLKIQRTERGDSAVYLCASSLTQGQGVTQYFGPGTRLTVL.

The chain recombines TRBV6-5 with TRBJ1-2, with TRBD1 identical over 8 bases. The CDR3 extends over 14 amino acids. The V and J ends lost 1 base and 3 bases, in that order; junction bases with no gene match: 1. The germline V gene encodes CDR1 MNHEY and CDR2 SVGAGI. CDR3 DNA: TGTGCCAGCAGTTACTACAGGGGGGACTATGGCTACACCTTC. Its translation is CASSYYRGDYGYTF.

This chain links TRBV27 with TRBJ2-7; 8 bases are a match to TRBD1. The CDR3 sequence is 14 residues long. With 5 bases clipped from V and 1 base from J, the junction kept 4 bases outside the gene matches. Germline-derived CDR1 and CDR2 are MNHEY and SMNVEV (reference sequence). CDR3 sequence reads: CASSRTGPSYEQYF. CDR3 nucleotides: TGTGCCAGCAGTCGGACAGGGCCTTCCTACGAGCAGTACTTC.

This clone was recorded only once. This CDR3 is CASSLYWDYEQYF. The CDR3 bases are TGTGCCAGCAGCTTGTATTGGGACTACGAGCAGTACTTC. The chain couples TRBV5-6 to TRBJ2-7; D call uncertain. V lost 1 base and J lost 3, with 8 bases in between. This CDR3 contains 13 residues. CDR1 and CDR2 from the germline V gene are SGHDT and YYEEEE.

The chain couples TRBV29-1 to TRBJ1-2; 10 bases agree with TRBD1. Trimming at V came to 7 bases and at J to 4 bases, leaving 6 bases not matched to a gene. CDR3 length: 13 amino acids. Looked up from germline, CDR1 is SQVTM and CDR2 is ANQGSEA. The CDR3 spells CSAGTGDRYGYTF. The CDR3 DNA reads TGCAGCGCCGGGACAGGGGACCGCTATGGCTACACCTTC.

This clone was seen more than once but under ten times. This chain joins TRBV5-5 and TRBJ1-5; 11 bases map to TRBD1. Germline CDR1 reads SGHKS; CDR2 reads YYEKEE (reference sequence). This CDR3 has 17 residues. Trimming took 4 bases from V and 3 from J; bases not matched to a gene: 9. CDR3 sequence: CASSEGQGASYNQPQHF. CDR3 sequence (DNA): TGTGCCAGCAGCGAAGGACAGGGGGCCTCTTACAATCAGCCCCAGCATTTT.

This clone came up once. The rearrangement uses TRBV27 and TRBJ2-5; possibly TRBD1 or TRBD2 for D (5 bases each). Deletions cut 3 bases from V and 4 bases from J, with 9 bases between. From germline, CDR1 is MNHEY and CDR2 SMNVEV (reference sequence). CDR3 size: 13 residues. In nucleotides, the CDR3 is TGTGCCAGCAGTTTTCAGGGACGAGAGACCCAGTACTTC. It is translated as CASSFQGRETQYF.

The V call is TRBV12-5, the J call TRBJ1-2; D remains unclear. The CDR3 covers 15 residues. CDR1 LGHNT and CDR2 FRNRAP come from the germline V gene. V lost 5 bases, J lost 8 bases, and 21 bases lay in between. The CDR3, as DNA: TGTGCTAGTGGTCCTCTAAGGTCAAAGCTCGGGGGCTACACCTTC. This translates into CASGPLRSKLGGYTF.

As DNA, the CDR3 is TGTGCCAGCAGCCCACGGACCCTATACGAGCAGTACTTC. This codes for CASSPRTLYEQYF. The chain carries TRBV3-1 (or the pseudogene TRBV3-2) and TRBJ2-7; D is undetermined. The length of the CDR3 is 13 residues. The V gene's germline CDR1 is LGHDT and CDR2 YNNKEL (reference sequence). The V end lost 4 bases, the J end lost 4 bases, and 11 bases lay between the germline ends.

This clone has a single count. Other DNA sequences in this sample translate to the same CDR3. V usage is TRBV20-1 and J usage is TRBJ2-7, with D possibly TRBD2 on 6 matching bases. This CDR3 region has 13 residues. In germline, CDR1 is DFQATT, CDR2 SNEGSKA (reference sequence). Trimming removed 3 bases from V and 1 base from J, with 10 bases in between. The chain's CDR3 is CSASGGWSYEQYF. Here the CDR3 DNA reads TGCAGTGCTAGTGGAGGGTGGTCCTACGAGCAGTACTTC.

The rearrangement links TRBV27 to TRBJ1-5, with a possible D match to TRBD1 (5 bases). The length of the CDR3 is 13 residues. In germline, CDR1 is MNHEY, CDR2 SMNVEV (reference sequence). The V and J ends lost 6 bases and 3 bases respectively, with 9 bases between them. The CDR3 protein is CASSSGANQPQHF. In nucleotides, the CDR3 is TGTGCCAGCAGCTCCGGGGCCAATCAGCCCCAGCATTTT.

V is TRBV10-1 and J is TRBJ2-3; weak D call: TRBD1 (5 bases). V lost 6 bases to trimming and J lost 0 bases, with 13 bases between them. This CDR3 has 15 amino acids. Germline V gene data show CDR1 as WNHNN and CDR2 as SYGVQD (reference sequence). The CDR3 protein is CASSVGGHSTDTQYF. The CDR3 nucleotides are TGCGCCAGCAGCGTCGGTGGACACAGCACAGATACGCAGTATTTT.

V is TRBV27 and J is TRBJ1-5; maybe TRBD1 (6 bases). V lost 5 bases to trimming and J lost 0 bases, with 8 bases between them. The CDR3 loop spans 14 amino acids. The germline CDR1 and CDR2 sequences are MNHEY and SMNVEV (reference sequence). The CDR3 spells CASSRQDSNQPQHF. CDR3 DNA sequence: TGTGCCAGCAGTCGACAGGATAGCAATCAGCCCCAGCATTTT.

This clone came up once. The rearrangement links TRBV7-9 to TRBJ2-1; 10 bases are shared with TRBD1. This CDR3 region has 17 residues. The ends lost 2 bases at V and 6 bases at J; junction bases unmatched: 10. In germline, CDR1 is SEHNR, CDR2 FQNEAQ (reference sequence). The DNA of the CDR3 is TGTGCCAGCAGCTTAAGGCCCGGGACAGGGGCAAGCAATGAGCAGTTCTTC. Amino acid sequence: CASSLRPGTGASNEQFF.

CDR3 DNA: TGCACCAGCAGCCAACAGAATAACACTGAAGCTTTCTTT. Translated, it gives CTSSQQNNTEAFF. The chain combines TRBV1 with TRBJ1-1; the tabulated D call, TRBD1, remains unverified against the DNA. TRBV1 is tagged as a pseudogene. CDR3 length: 13 amino acids.

This clone has a single count. The V and J genes are TRBV7-9 and TRBJ2-7; TRBD2 is a possible D gene (6 bases). The CDR3 extends over 15 amino acids. CDR1 and CDR2 from the germline V gene are SEHNR and FQNEAQ (reference sequence). V was shortened by 3 bases and J by 6 bases, with 18 bases between the two germline ends. The CDR3 DNA follows: TGTGCCAGCAGCTTTCGGGCGGGCGGGGCCCCCGAGCAGTACTTC. Amino acids: CASSFRAGGAPEQYF. The full variable domain, with the rest looked up from reference TRBV7-9 and TRBJ2-7, is DTGVSQNPRHKITKRGQNVTFRCDPISEHNRLYWYRQTLGQGPEFLTYFQNEAQLEKSRLLSDRFSAERPKGSFSTLEIQRTEQGDSAMYLCASSFRAGGAPEQYFGPGTRLTVT.

The chain uses TRBV12-3 or TRBV12-4 and TRBJ1-4, with D unresolved. Trimming pared 2 bases from V and 9 bases from J, leaving 10 bases between. The length of the CDR3 is 13 residues. The CDR3 bases are TGTGCCAGCAGTTTAATCGGTTCGAAAAAACTGTTTTTT. Its translation: CASSLIGSKKLFF.

The chain has TRBV9 and TRBJ1-4, with a tentative D call TRBD1 (6 bases). The V end lost 3 bases, the J end lost 4 bases, and 19 bases lay between the germline ends. CDR1 is SGDLS and CDR2 is YYNGEE in the germline V gene. This CDR3 has 17 amino acids. CDR3 coding DNA: TGTGCCAGCAGCGCCCCGTTAGGGGGGGCTGGTAATGAAAAACTGTTTTTT. It encodes CASSAPLGGAGNEKLFF.

The V call is TRBV16, the J call TRBJ2-7; 7 nucleotides align to TRBD1. The J segment lost 2 bases and the V segment lost 4 bases, leaving 2 bases of the junction unmatched. Germline V gene data show CDR1 as KGHSY and CDR2 as FQNENV. This CDR3 has 13 amino acids. This CDR3 reads CASSPGTAYEQYF. Here the CDR3 DNA reads TGTGCCAGCAGCCCCGGGACAGCCTACGAGCAGTACTTC.

The chain carries TRBV18 and TRBJ1-6; D gene unclear. Looked up from germline, CDR1 is KGHSH and CDR2 is LQKENI. Trimming pared 0 bases from V and 7 bases from J, leaving 10 bases between. The CDR3 consists of 15 residues. The CDR3 sequence: CASSPPGIYNSPLHF. The CDR3 region has the DNA TGTGCCAGCTCACCACCCGGCATCTACAATTCACCCCTCCACTTT.

The CDR3 DNA reads TGTGCCAGTAGTATAGGGGAGGGCCCGGGCTACGAGCAGTACTTC. Translating gives CASSIGEGPGYEQYF. The chain recombines TRBV19 with TRBJ2-7; TRBD2 agrees at 7 bases. Germline loops: CDR1 LNHDA, CDR2 SQIVND (reference sequence). Trimming removed 1 base from V and 3 bases from J; junction bases left unmatched: 6. This CDR3 has 15 amino acids.

This clone was detected once. CDR3 amino acids: CASSTRGGIVHEQYF. The CDR3 DNA is TGTGCCAGCAGCACCAGGGGTGGGATCGTCCACGAGCAGTACTTC. The chain combines TRBV13 with TRBJ2-7, with D possibly TRBD1 on 6 matching bases. The CDR3 runs to 15 residues. Germline assignment: CDR1 PRHDT and CDR2 FYEKMQ (reference sequence). Between the trimmed V and J ends, which lost 5 bases and 5 bases, there was a span of 19 bases.